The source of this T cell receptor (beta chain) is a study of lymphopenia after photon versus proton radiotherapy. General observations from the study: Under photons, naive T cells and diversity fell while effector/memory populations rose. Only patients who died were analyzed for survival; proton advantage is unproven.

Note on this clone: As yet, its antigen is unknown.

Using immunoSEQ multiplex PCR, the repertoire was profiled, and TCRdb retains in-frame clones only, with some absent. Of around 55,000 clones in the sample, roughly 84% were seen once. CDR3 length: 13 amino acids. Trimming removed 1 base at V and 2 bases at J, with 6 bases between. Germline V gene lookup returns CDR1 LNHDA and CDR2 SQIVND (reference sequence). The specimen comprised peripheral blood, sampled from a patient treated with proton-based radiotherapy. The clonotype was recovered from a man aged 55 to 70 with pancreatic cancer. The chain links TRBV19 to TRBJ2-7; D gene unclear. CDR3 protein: CASSIGPAYEQYF. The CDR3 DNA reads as TGTGCCAGTAGTATAGGCCCGGCCTACGAGCAGTACTTC. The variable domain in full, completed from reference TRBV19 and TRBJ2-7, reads DGGITQSPKYLFRKEGQNVTLSCEQNLNHDAMYWYRQDPGQGLRLIYYSQIVNDFQKGDIAEGYSVSREKKESFPLTVTSAQKNPTAFYLCASSIGPAYEQYFGPGTRLTVT.